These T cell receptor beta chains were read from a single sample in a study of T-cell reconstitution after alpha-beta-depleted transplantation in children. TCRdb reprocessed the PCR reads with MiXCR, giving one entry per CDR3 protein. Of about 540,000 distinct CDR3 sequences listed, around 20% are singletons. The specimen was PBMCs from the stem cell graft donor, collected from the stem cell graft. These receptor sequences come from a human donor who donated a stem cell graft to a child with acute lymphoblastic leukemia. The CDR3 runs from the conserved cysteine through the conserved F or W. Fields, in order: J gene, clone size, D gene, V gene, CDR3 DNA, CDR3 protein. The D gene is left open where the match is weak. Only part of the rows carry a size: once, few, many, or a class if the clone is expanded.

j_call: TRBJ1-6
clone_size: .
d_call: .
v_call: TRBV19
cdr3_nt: TGTGCCAGTAGCCAAACAGCTGGGGCCGGCTCCTATAATTCACCCCTCCACTTT
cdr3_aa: CASSQTAGAGSYNSPLHF

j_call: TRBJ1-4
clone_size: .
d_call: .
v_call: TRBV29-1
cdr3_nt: TGCAGCGTTGTATTACCCGGGAATGGGGAAAAACTGTTTTTT
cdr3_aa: CSVVLPGNGEKLFF

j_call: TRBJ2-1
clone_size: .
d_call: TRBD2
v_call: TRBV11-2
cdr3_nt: TGTGCCAGCAGCTCCCCCAGGAGTAGCGGGAGAATTAGTCCCTACAATGAGCAGTTCTTC
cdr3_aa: CASSSPRSSGRISPYNEQFF

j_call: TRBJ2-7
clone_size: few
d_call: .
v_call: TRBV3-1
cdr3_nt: TGTGCCAGCAGCCAATACACAGCCTACGAGCAGTACTTC
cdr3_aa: CASSQYTAYEQYF

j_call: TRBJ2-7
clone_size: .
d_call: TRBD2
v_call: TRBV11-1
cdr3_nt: TGTGCCAGCAGCTTATTTCGGCTAGCGGGAGGTAGGAGCTCCTACGAGCAGTACTTC
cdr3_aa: CASSLFRLAGGRSSYEQYF

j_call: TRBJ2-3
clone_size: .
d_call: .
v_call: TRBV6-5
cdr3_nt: TGTGCCAGCAGTTACTCGGGTGGAAGGGCAGATACGCAGTATTTT
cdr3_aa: CASSYSGGRADTQYF

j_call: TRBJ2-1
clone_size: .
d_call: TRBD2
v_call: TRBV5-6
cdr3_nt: TGTGCCAGCAGCTATTGGACTAGCGGGAGTCGGGGCAATGAGCAGTTCTTC
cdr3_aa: CASSYWTSGSRGNEQFF

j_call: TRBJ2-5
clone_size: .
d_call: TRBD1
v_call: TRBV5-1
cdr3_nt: TGCGCCAGCAGCGCGGGACAGGGGCACGAGACCCAGTACTTC
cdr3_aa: CASSAGQGHETQYF

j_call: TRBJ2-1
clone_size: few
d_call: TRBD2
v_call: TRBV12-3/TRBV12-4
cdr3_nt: TGTGCCAGCAGTTTTGAGTCGACTAGCGGAGAGCAGTTCTTC
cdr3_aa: CASSFESTSGEQFF

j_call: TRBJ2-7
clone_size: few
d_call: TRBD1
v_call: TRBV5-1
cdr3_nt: TGCGCCAGCAGCGCAACCGGGACAGGGTTCCACGAGCAGTACTTC
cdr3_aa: CASSATGTGFHEQYF

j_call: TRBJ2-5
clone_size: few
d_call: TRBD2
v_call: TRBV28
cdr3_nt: TGTGCCAGCAGTTTTGTTAGACTAGCGGGAGCAGAGACCCAGTACTTC
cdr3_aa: CASSFVRLAGAETQYF

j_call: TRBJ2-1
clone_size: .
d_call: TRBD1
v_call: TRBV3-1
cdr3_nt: TGTGCCAGCAGACGGGACAGCAGCTCCTACAATGAGCAGTTCTTC
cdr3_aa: CASRRDSSSYNEQFF